The 18 T cell receptor beta chains below all came from one sample that was sequenced in a study of blood T cell repertoires in COVID-19. TCRdb keeps only in-frame clones here, not all; method: immunoSEQ multiplex PCR. This table holds under 150,000 clones, 84% found once. The sequenced material came from peripheral blood. These receptors originate from a woman aged 40-49 years with acute or convalescent COVID-19.

This chain links TRBV5-1 with TRBJ2-1, with a tentative D call TRBD1 (5 bases). CDR3 length: 16 residues. Germline V lookup: CDR1 SGHRS, CDR2 YFSETQ. V lost 0 bases to trimming and J lost 7 bases, with 17 bases between them. CDR3 amino acids: CASSLVTGPKGNEQFF. CDR3 bases: TGCGCCAGCAGCTTGGTAACAGGACCGAAGGGGAATGAGCAGTTCTTC.

The chain employs TRBV5-1 and TRBJ1-1; 7 bases agree with TRBD1. Germline-derived CDR1 and CDR2 are SGHRS and YFSETQ. This CDR3 spans 14 amino acids. The trim removed 1 base at V and 4 bases at J, leaving 4 bases unmatched. The CDR3 sequence is CASSLTTGVTEAFF. The CDR3 nucleotides read TGCGCCAGCAGCTTGACAACAGGGGTCACTGAAGCTTTCTTT. The full variable domain, with the rest looked up from reference TRBV5-1 and TRBJ1-1, is KAGVTQTPRYLIKTRGQQVTLSCSPISGHRSVSWYQQTPGQGLQFLFEYFSETQRNKGNFPGRFSGRQFSNSRSEMNVSTLELGDSALYLCASSLTTGVTEAFFGQGTRLTVV.

CDR3 sequence reads: CASSLAGGFEQFF. The DNA for the CDR3 is TGTGCCAGCAGCTTAGCAGGGGGTTTTGAGCAGTTCTTC. V and J are TRBV7-9 and TRBJ2-1; perhaps TRBD1 as D (6 bases). V was cut by 0 bases and J by 9 bases, with 9 bases left in between. CDR3 size: 13 residues. Germline CDR1 reads SEHNR; CDR2 reads FQNEAQ (reference sequence).

The V gene is TRBV10-3, the J gene TRBJ1-5, with D possibly being TRBD1 (5 bases). Germline V gene lookup returns CDR1 ENHRY and CDR2 SYGVKD. The CDR3 extends over 15 amino acids. V was clipped by 0 bases and J by 5 bases, with 11 bases between them. This chain's CDR3 is CAISESGGSDQPQHF. The CDR3 region has the DNA TGTGCCATCAGTGAGTCGGGGGGTTCGGATCAGCCCCAGCATTTT.

This clone turned up a few times. V gene TRBV6-1 combines with J gene TRBJ1-1; TRBD1 is a possible D gene (5 bases). V dropped 2 bases and J dropped 9 bases, with 22 bases sitting between them. The CDR3 runs 16 residues. Germline V gene lookup returns CDR1 MNHNS and CDR2 SASEGT. CDR3 sequence: CASSEYDARRAPQAFF. CDR3 nucleotides: TGTGCCAGCAGTGAATACGACGCGCGCAGGGCGCCGCAAGCTTTCTTT.

This rearrangement joins TRBV30 to TRBJ2-7, with 10 bases lining up with TRBD2. This CDR3 is built from 14 residues. V lost 2 bases and J lost 4; bases outside the gene matches: 5. The germline V gene encodes CDR1 GTSNPN and CDR2 SVGIG (reference sequence). The CDR3 sequence is CAWSSTSGAYEQYF. DNA for the CDR3: TGTGCCTGGAGTTCAACTAGCGGGGCGTACGAGCAGTACTTC.

The chain employs TRBV5-5 and TRBJ2-7, with D perhaps TRBD1 (5 bases). Germline CDR1 and CDR2: SGHKS and YYEKEE (reference sequence). The CDR3 is made up of 15 amino acids. V lost 5 bases, J lost 0 bases, and 15 bases lay in between. The CDR3 DNA follows: TGTGCCAGCAGTCTGTCAGGGAATCCCTCCTACGAGCAGTACTTC. Its translation is CASSLSGNPSYEQYF.

J is TRBJ1-6 and V is TRBV11-2; 9 positions match TRBD1. The CDR3 covers 15 residues. CDR1 is SGHAT, CDR2 FQNNGV, per germline. J lost 6 bases, V lost 5 bases, and 5 bases had no gene match. CDR3 bases: TGTGCCAGCAGCGCTAGGGACAGGGCTAATTCACCCCTCCACTTT. It encodes CASSARDRANSPLHF.

V is TRBV30 and J is TRBJ2-7; D gene ambiguous. CDR3 length equals 12 residues. Deletions cut 1 base from V and 4 bases from J, with 8 bases between. Germline CDR1 GTSNPN, CDR2 SVGIG (reference sequence). CDR3 DNA: TGTGCCTGGAGTGAAGGCAGGTACGAGCAGTACTTC. It codes for CAWSEGRYEQYF.

This clone has a single count. The chain uses TRBV6-2 or TRBV6-3 and TRBJ2-2; 7 nucleotides agree with TRBD2. V was clipped by 0 bases and J by 5 bases; unmatched bases: 6. Germline V gene data show CDR1 as MNHEY and CDR2 as SVGEGT. This CDR3 contains 16 residues. DNA of the CDR3: TGTGCCAGCAGTTACTCGACTAGCACCGGGACCGGGGAGCTGTTTTTT. Translating gives CASSYSTSTGTGELFF.

The gene calls are TRBV30 and TRBJ2-3, with 9 nucleotides matching TRBD1. The CDR3 spans 13 residues. The V gene's germline CDR1 is GTSNPN and CDR2 SVGIG (reference sequence). J lost 4 bases, V lost 5 bases, and 4 bases had no gene match. CDR3 in amino acids: CAWVRQGADTQYF. CDR3 in DNA: TGTGCCTGGGTCCGACAGGGGGCAGATACGCAGTATTTT.

The rearrangement links TRBV5-1 to TRBJ2-3; 7 bases map to TRBD2. Germline-derived CDR1 and CDR2 are SGHRS and YFSETQ. Trimming cost V 0 bases and J 10 bases; bases outside gene matches: 11. The CDR3 extends over 15 amino acids. The chain's CDR3 is CASSLDLTGTMAQYF. DNA for the CDR3: TGCGCCAGCAGCTTGGACCTTACTGGGACTATGGCGCAGTATTTT.

The chain combines TRBV6-6 with TRBJ2-7; 9 bases align to TRBD1. Germline V gene sequence: CDR1 MNHNY, CDR2 SVGAGI (reference sequence). The ends lost 6 bases at V and 7 bases at J; junction bases unmatched: 7. This CDR3 spans 13 amino acids. Here the CDR3 DNA reads TGTGCCAGCAGACAAGGGACAGGGTGGGAGCAGTACTTC. Amino acids: CASRQGTGWEQYF.

The rearrangement joins TRBV2 to TRBJ2-2, with D unresolved. Trimming took off 7 bases at V and 6 bases at J, with 6 bases between the two ends. The CDR3 length is 11 residues. CDR1 is SNHLY and CDR2 is FYNNEI in the germline V gene. In nucleotides, the CDR3 is TGTGCCAGCAACTACCCCGGGGAGCTGTTTTTT. It encodes CASNYPGELFF.

The chain is built from TRBV7-2 and TRBJ1-2; 9 nucleotides line up with TRBD1. Trimming cost V 7 bases and J 7 bases; bases outside gene matches: 13. This CDR3 has 15 residues. Germline V gives CDR1 SGHTA, CDR2 FQGNSA. The CDR3 sequence is CASIPRGQGVSGYTF. Written as DNA, the CDR3 is TGTGCCAGCATCCCAAGGGGACAGGGTGTCTCTGGCTACACCTTC.

The CDR3 nucleotides read TGTGCCAGTCGGAACCGGGACAGGGAAACCATATATTTT. It translates to CASRNRDRETIYF. The chain couples TRBV19 to TRBJ1-3; TRBD1 agrees at 9 bases. The CDR3 has 13 residues. In germline, CDR1 is LNHDA, CDR2 SQIVND (reference sequence). The ends lost 8 bases at V and 10 bases at J; junction bases unmatched: 9.

The V gene is TRBV19, the J gene TRBJ1-1, with TRBD1 as a possible D gene (5 bases). Germline CDR1 LNHDA, CDR2 SQIVND (reference sequence). Trimming cost V 3 bases and J 1 base, with 12 bases left between them. The CDR3 has 15 residues. Here the CDR3 DNA reads TGTGCCAGTAGTATCCTAGGGGCAGGGAACACTGAAGCTTTCTTT. This gives the protein CASSILGAGNTEAFF.

The sample holds many counts of this clone. This same CDR3 is encoded by further DNA sequences in the sample. The chain joins TRBV29-1 to TRBJ1-1; 7 bases align to TRBD1. J gave up 1 base and V 4 bases, and 3 bases lay outside the gene matches. This CDR3 is 13 amino acids long. The germline gives CDR1 SQVTM, CDR2 ANQGSEA. In nucleotides, the CDR3 is TGCAGCGTTGTAAGGGACAGGAACACTGAAGCTTTCTTT. Its protein product is CSVVRDRNTEAFF.